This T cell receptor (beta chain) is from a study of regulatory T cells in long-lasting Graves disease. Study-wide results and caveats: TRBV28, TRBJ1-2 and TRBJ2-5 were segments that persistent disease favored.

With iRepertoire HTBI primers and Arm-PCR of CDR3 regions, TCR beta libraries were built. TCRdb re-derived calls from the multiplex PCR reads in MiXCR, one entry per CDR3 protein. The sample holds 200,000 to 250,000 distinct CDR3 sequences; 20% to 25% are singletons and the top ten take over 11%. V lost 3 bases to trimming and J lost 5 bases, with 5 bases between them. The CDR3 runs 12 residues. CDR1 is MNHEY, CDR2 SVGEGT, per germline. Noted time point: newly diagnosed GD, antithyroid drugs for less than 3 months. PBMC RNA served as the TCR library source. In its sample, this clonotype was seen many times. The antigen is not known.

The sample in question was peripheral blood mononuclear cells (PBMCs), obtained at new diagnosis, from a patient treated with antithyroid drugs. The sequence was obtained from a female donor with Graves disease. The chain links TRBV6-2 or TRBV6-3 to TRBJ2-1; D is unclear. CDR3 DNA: TGTGCCAGCAGTTATCTGAACAATGAGCAGTTCTTC. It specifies CASSYLNNEQFF.